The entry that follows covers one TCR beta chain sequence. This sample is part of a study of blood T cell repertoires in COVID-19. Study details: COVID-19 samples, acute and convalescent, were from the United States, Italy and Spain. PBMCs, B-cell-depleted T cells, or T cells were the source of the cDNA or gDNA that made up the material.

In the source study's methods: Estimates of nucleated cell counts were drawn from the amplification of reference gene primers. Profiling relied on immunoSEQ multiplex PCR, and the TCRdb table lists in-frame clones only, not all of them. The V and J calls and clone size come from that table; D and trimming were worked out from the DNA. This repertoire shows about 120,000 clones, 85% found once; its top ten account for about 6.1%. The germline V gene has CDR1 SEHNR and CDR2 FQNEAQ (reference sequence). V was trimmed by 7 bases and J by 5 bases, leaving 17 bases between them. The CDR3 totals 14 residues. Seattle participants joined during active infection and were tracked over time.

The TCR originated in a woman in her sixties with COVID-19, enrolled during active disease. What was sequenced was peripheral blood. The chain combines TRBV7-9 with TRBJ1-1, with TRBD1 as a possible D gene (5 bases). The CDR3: CASNPRDGGTEAFF. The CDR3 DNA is TGTGCCAGCAACCCACGGGACGGAGGGACTGAAGCTTTCTTT. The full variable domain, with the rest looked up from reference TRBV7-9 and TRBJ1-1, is DTGVSQNPRHKITKRGQNVTFRCDPISEHNRLYWYRQTLGQGPEFLTYFQNEAQLEKSRLLSDRFSAERPKGSFSTLEIQRTEQGDSAMYLCASNPRDGGTEAFFGQGTRLTVV.